This TCR beta chain stems from a study of cytomegalovirus exposure and HLA in healthy donors. Study conclusions and caveats: The listing of 150 to 200 TCR beta chains classed them as cytomegalovirus-associated. Highly shared sequence variants in one cluster were likely a sequencing artifact.

The PCR contained 60 Vbeta and 13 Jbeta primers. Clones were sequenced by immunoSEQ multiplex PCR, and TCRdb holds only the in-frame ones, with some missing. This sample contains around 100,000 clones. Notes on this clone: Its antigen remains unidentified.

This sequence originates from a man in his thirties or forties in good health and CMV-seronegative. Sample: PBMCs.

The CDR3 DNA is TGTGCCAGCAGTTTTTCCAGGGGGGTCGGGGCCAACGTCCTGACTTTC. Amino acid sequence: CASSFSRGVGANVLTF. The chain recombines TRBV27 with TRBJ2-6, with D possibly TRBD1 on 7 matching bases. Germline assignment: CDR1 MNHEY and CDR2 SMNVEV (reference sequence). Trimming shortened V by 3 bases and J by 4 bases, and 13 bases separated the two germline ends. The CDR3 contains 16 residues.